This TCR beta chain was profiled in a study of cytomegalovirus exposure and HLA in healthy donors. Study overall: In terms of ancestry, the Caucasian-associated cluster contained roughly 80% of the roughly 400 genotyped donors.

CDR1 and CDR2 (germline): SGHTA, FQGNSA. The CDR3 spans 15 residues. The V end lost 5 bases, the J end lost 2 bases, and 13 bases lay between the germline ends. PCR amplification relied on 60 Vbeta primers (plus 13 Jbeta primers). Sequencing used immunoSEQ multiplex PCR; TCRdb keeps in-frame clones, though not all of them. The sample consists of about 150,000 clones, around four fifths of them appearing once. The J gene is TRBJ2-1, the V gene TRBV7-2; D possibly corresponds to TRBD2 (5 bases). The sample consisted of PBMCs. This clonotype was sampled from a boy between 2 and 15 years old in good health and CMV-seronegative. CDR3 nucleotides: TGTGCCAGCAGCCGCCGGGATACGACCTACAATGAGCAGTTCTTC. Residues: CASSRRDTTYNEQFF. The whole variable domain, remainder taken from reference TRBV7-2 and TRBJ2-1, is GAGVSQSPSNKVTEKGKDVELRCDPISGHTALYWYRQSLGQGLEFLIYFQGNSAPDKSGLPSDRFSAERTGGSVSTLTIQRTQQEDSAVYLCASSRRDTTYNEQFFGPGTRLTVL.